A selection of T cell receptor beta chains follows, all from one sample in a study of graft-versus-host responses after intestinal transplantation. The antigens of these receptors remain unknown. Method: immunoSEQ multiplex PCR; TCRdb's copy keeps in-frame clones and lacks some. This table holds 90,000 to 120,000 clones, roughly 87% found once. The source material was unstimulated CD4+ T cells sorted from spleen or lymph node cells, sampled before intestinal transplant. Receptor source: a human donor who received an intestinal transplant. Both conserved end residues are part of each CDR3. The D gene is left open where the match is weak. Rows give clone size only sometimes, using once, few, many, or a class for an expanded clone.

d_call: .; j_call: TRBJ1-3; clone_size: .; v_call: TRBV6-5; cdr3_nt: TGTGCCAGCAGACACGACTCGAGCTCTGGAAACACCATATATTTT; cdr3_aa: CASRHDSSSGNTIYF
d_call: TRBD1; j_call: TRBJ1-6; clone_size: .; v_call: TRBV2; cdr3_nt: TGTGCCAGCAGTGAGGGGGACAGCGCCTATAATTCACCCCTCCACTTT; cdr3_aa: CASSEGDSAYNSPLHF
d_call: .; j_call: TRBJ1-3; clone_size: few; v_call: TRBV6-1; cdr3_nt: TGTGCCAGCCGGAGGCTCTCTGGAAACACCATATATTTT; cdr3_aa: CASRRLSGNTIYF
d_call: TRBD2; j_call: TRBJ2-7; clone_size: .; v_call: TRBV4-2; cdr3_nt: TGTGCCAGCAGCCAAGCGGCTAGCGGGGGCACCTACGAGCAGTACTTC; cdr3_aa: CASSQAASGGTYEQYF
d_call: .; j_call: TRBJ1-5; clone_size: .; v_call: TRBV7-2; cdr3_nt: TGTGCCAGCAGCTTAAGAGGGCAGCCCCAGCATTTT; cdr3_aa: CASSLRGQPQHF
d_call: .; j_call: TRBJ2-7; clone_size: .; v_call: TRBV6-1; cdr3_nt: TGTGCCAGCACTAGAAATTGGGTGTACGAGCAGTACTTC; cdr3_aa: CASTRNWVYEQYF
d_call: .; j_call: TRBJ2-4; clone_size: .; v_call: TRBV28; cdr3_nt: TGTGCCAGCAGTTTAAGGCTAGAAAAGGTGGCCAAAAACATTCAGTACTTC; cdr3_aa: CASSLRLEKVAKNIQYF
d_call: TRBD2; j_call: TRBJ2-1; clone_size: .; v_call: TRBV7-9; cdr3_nt: TGTGCCAGCAGCGGCCTCCAGGGACTAACCTACAATGAGCAGTTCTTC; cdr3_aa: CASSGLQGLTYNEQFF
d_call: .; j_call: TRBJ1-1; clone_size: once; v_call: TRBV20-1; cdr3_nt: TGCAGTGCTAGAGATAACACTGAAGCTTTCTTT; cdr3_aa: CSARDNTEAFF
d_call: .; j_call: TRBJ1-1; clone_size: once; v_call: TRBV6-5; cdr3_nt: TGTGCCAGCAAACAACACCAAGGTTCCCAGGGGGCTTTCTTT; cdr3_aa: CASKQHQGSQGAFF
d_call: .; j_call: TRBJ2-1; clone_size: .; v_call: TRBV2; cdr3_nt: TGTGCCAGCCATCGGACAGAAGTCAACAATGAGCAGTTCTTC; cdr3_aa: CASHRTEVNNEQFF
d_call: .; j_call: TRBJ1-5; clone_size: .; v_call: TRBV28; cdr3_nt: TGTGCCAGCTCGACCGTGGGGGCGTCTCAGCCCCAGCATTTT; cdr3_aa: CASSTVGASQPQHF
d_call: .; j_call: TRBJ2-3; clone_size: few; v_call: TRBV2; cdr3_nt: TGTGCCAGCAGTGTTGTGCAGGCAACAGATACGCAGTATTTT; cdr3_aa: CASSVVQATDTQYF
d_call: TRBD2; j_call: TRBJ2-3; clone_size: .; v_call: TRBV5-1; cdr3_nt: TGCGCCAGCAGCTTGGGATGGCTAGCGGAAAGCACAGATACGCAGTATTTT; cdr3_aa: CASSLGWLAESTDTQYF
d_call: TRBD1; j_call: TRBJ2-7; clone_size: .; v_call: TRBV6-6; cdr3_nt: TGTGCCAGCAGTTACTACAGGGGATCCGAGCAGTACTTC; cdr3_aa: CASSYYRGSEQYF
d_call: .; j_call: TRBJ2-1; clone_size: .; v_call: TRBV5-1; cdr3_nt: TGCGCCAGCAGCCTACTGGGACTCGAGTCCTACAATGAGCAGTTCTTC; cdr3_aa: CASSLLGLESYNEQFF
d_call: .; j_call: TRBJ2-3; clone_size: .; v_call: TRBV5-4; cdr3_nt: TGTGCCAGCAGCTTGGGACAGTGGGAAGATACGCAGTATTTT; cdr3_aa: CASSLGQWEDTQYF
d_call: TRBD1; j_call: TRBJ1-4; clone_size: .; v_call: TRBV13; cdr3_nt: TGTGCCAGCAGCCGACAGGGGTCCCGTAATGAAAAACTGTTTTTT; cdr3_aa: CASSRQGSRNEKLFF
d_call: .; j_call: TRBJ2-5; clone_size: .; v_call: TRBV6-5; cdr3_nt: TGTGCCAGCAGTTACTCGAGGCCTGCCTGGGAGACCCAGTACTTC; cdr3_aa: CASSYSRPAWETQYF
d_call: .; j_call: TRBJ1-2; clone_size: .; v_call: TRBV19; cdr3_nt: TGTGCCACGGTACAGGGTCCTCAAGCTAACTATGGCTACACCTTC; cdr3_aa: CATVQGPQANYGYTF
d_call: .; j_call: TRBJ1-1; clone_size: .; v_call: TRBV6-6; cdr3_nt: TGTGCCAGCAGTTACGTTAGTCCAGACACTGAAGCTTTCTTT; cdr3_aa: CASSYVSPDTEAFF
d_call: .; j_call: TRBJ1-1; clone_size: .; v_call: TRBV7-2; cdr3_nt: TGTGCCAGCAGCTTAGATGGTAGTACTGAAGCTTTCTTT; cdr3_aa: CASSLDGSTEAFF
d_call: TRBD1; j_call: TRBJ1-6; clone_size: .; v_call: TRBV6-1; cdr3_nt: TGTGCCAGCAGTGGGGGACAGGGAAATTCACCCCTCCACTTT; cdr3_aa: CASSGGQGNSPLHF
d_call: TRBD1; j_call: TRBJ2-3; clone_size: .; v_call: TRBV19; cdr3_nt: TGTGCCAGTAGTACGCCGCGACAGGGGGAGGTCACAGATACGCAGTATTTT; cdr3_aa: CASSTPRQGEVTDTQYF
d_call: .; j_call: TRBJ2-1; clone_size: .; v_call: TRBV7-9; cdr3_nt: TGTGCCAGCAGCTCAACAGTTTACAATGAGCAGTTCTTC; cdr3_aa: CASSSTVYNEQFF
d_call: .; j_call: TRBJ2-7; clone_size: .; v_call: TRBV6-5; cdr3_nt: TGTGCCAGCAGTCCGGCGTGGCGGATGCAGTACTTC; cdr3_aa: CASSPAWRMQYF
d_call: .; j_call: TRBJ2-3; clone_size: once; v_call: TRBV7-9; cdr3_nt: TGTGCCAGCAGCTTACTGGGGGCCACAGATACGCAGTATTTT; cdr3_aa: CASSLLGATDTQYF
d_call: .; j_call: TRBJ1-3; clone_size: few; v_call: TRBV4-1; cdr3_nt: TGCGCCAGCAGCCAGCTACAGGGAAGAGGAAACACCATATATTTT; cdr3_aa: CASSQLQGRGNTIYF
d_call: TRBD2; j_call: TRBJ2-1; clone_size: .; v_call: TRBV6-5; cdr3_nt: TGCGCCAGCAGTAGCGGGAGACCGCTCAATGAGCAGTTCTTC; cdr3_aa: CASSSGRPLNEQFF
d_call: TRBD1; j_call: TRBJ1-5; clone_size: .; v_call: TRBV10-2; cdr3_nt: TGCGCCAGCAGTGAAAACAGGGGGACGGGAAGCAATCAGCCCCAGCATTTT; cdr3_aa: CASSENRGTGSNQPQHF
d_call: .; j_call: TRBJ2-2; clone_size: .; v_call: TRBV18; cdr3_nt: TGTGCCAGCTCACGCCGACCCGCGGGCATCGCGAACACCGGGGAGCTGTTTTTT; cdr3_aa: CASSRRPAGIANTGELFF
d_call: .; j_call: TRBJ1-3; clone_size: .; v_call: TRBV5-1; cdr3_nt: TGCGCCAGCAGCTTTTTAGGACAAAGCTCTGGAAACACCATATATTTT; cdr3_aa: CASSFLGQSSGNTIYF
d_call: .; j_call: TRBJ2-7; clone_size: .; v_call: TRBV7-2; cdr3_nt: TGTGCCAGCAGCTTGGCTAGCTCTGACTACGAGCAGTACTTC; cdr3_aa: CASSLASSDYEQYF
d_call: .; j_call: TRBJ1-1; clone_size: .; v_call: TRBV5-6; cdr3_nt: TGTGCCAGCAGCTTCAAGGTACACACTGAAGCTTTCTTT; cdr3_aa: CASSFKVHTEAFF
d_call: .; j_call: TRBJ2-3; clone_size: .; v_call: TRBV7-9; cdr3_nt: TGTGCCAGCAGCACGACAGTTAGCACAGATACGCAGTATTTT; cdr3_aa: CASSTTVSTDTQYF
d_call: .; j_call: TRBJ1-6; clone_size: .; v_call: TRBV18; cdr3_nt: TGTGCCAGCTCACGTATGGTACAGGGACTAGAGTTGGAGAATTCACCCCTCCACTTT; cdr3_aa: CASSRMVQGLELENSPLHF
d_call: .; j_call: TRBJ2-2; clone_size: .; v_call: TRBV10-2; cdr3_nt: TGCGCCAGCAGTGATCAAGCGGGCAACACCGGGGAGCTGTTTTTT; cdr3_aa: CASSDQAGNTGELFF
d_call: .; j_call: TRBJ1-2; clone_size: .; v_call: TRBV27; cdr3_nt: TGTGCCAGCAGTTTAGGTAGTCCGATCTATGGCTACACCTTC; cdr3_aa: CASSLGSPIYGYTF
d_call: TRBD1; j_call: TRBJ2-7; clone_size: few; v_call: TRBV6-5; cdr3_nt: TGTGCCAGCCGACAGGGCTACGAGCAGTACTTC; cdr3_aa: CASRQGYEQYF
d_call: .; j_call: TRBJ2-7; clone_size: once; v_call: TRBV5-1; cdr3_nt: TGCGCCAGCAGCTTGGGACTTCCTAGAAATTCCTACGAGCAGTACTTC; cdr3_aa: CASSLGLPRNSYEQYF
d_call: .; j_call: TRBJ1-3; clone_size: few; v_call: TRBV5-6; cdr3_nt: TGTGCCAGCAGTACCGACACCATATATTTT; cdr3_aa: CASSTDTIYF
d_call: .; j_call: TRBJ2-2; clone_size: .; v_call: TRBV5-1; cdr3_nt: TGCGCCAGCACCACTGGGACAATCGGGACCGGGGAGCTGTTTTTT; cdr3_aa: CASTTGTIGTGELFF
d_call: .; j_call: TRBJ2-5; clone_size: .; v_call: TRBV5-4; cdr3_nt: TGTGCCAGCAGCTTGCTAGGACAAGAGACCCAGTACTTC; cdr3_aa: CASSLLGQETQYF
d_call: .; j_call: TRBJ2-7; clone_size: .; v_call: TRBV5-1; cdr3_nt: TGCGCCAGCAGCAACCTAGCTCCGGCACGAGAGCAGTACTTC; cdr3_aa: CASSNLAPAREQYF
d_call: TRBD1; j_call: TRBJ1-4; clone_size: once; v_call: TRBV11-2; cdr3_nt: TGTGCCAGCAGCCCCTGGACAGGGAGGGACGAAAAACTGTTTTTT; cdr3_aa: CASSPWTGRDEKLFF
d_call: TRBD1; j_call: TRBJ1-1; clone_size: .; v_call: TRBV29-1; cdr3_nt: TGCAGCGATCTTCGGACAGGTCAAACAAACAACACTGAAGCTTTCTTT; cdr3_aa: CSDLRTGQTNNTEAFF
d_call: .; j_call: TRBJ2-7; clone_size: .; v_call: TRBV5-1; cdr3_nt: TGCGCCAGCAGCGCGGACAGACTACACTACGAGCAGTACTTC; cdr3_aa: CASSADRLHYEQYF
d_call: .; j_call: TRBJ1-1; clone_size: .; v_call: TRBV5-1; cdr3_nt: TGCGCCAGCAGCTTGGCAGGGAACACTGAAGCTTTCTTT; cdr3_aa: CASSLAGNTEAFF
d_call: .; j_call: TRBJ2-2; clone_size: .; v_call: TRBV5-5; cdr3_nt: TGTGCCAGCAGCTTGAAGTTGACACTAGTCGGTATTGGGGAGCTGTTTTTT; cdr3_aa: CASSLKLTLVGIGELFF
d_call: .; j_call: TRBJ1-3; clone_size: .; v_call: TRBV4-1; cdr3_nt: TGCGCCAGCAGCCAAGAACCGGCCATCTCTGGAAACACCATATATTTT; cdr3_aa: CASSQEPAISGNTIYF
d_call: .; j_call: TRBJ1-5; clone_size: .; v_call: TRBV28; cdr3_nt: TGTGCCAGCAGCCGAGCGGGTGTAGGTCAGCCCCAGCATTTT; cdr3_aa: CASSRAGVGQPQHF
d_call: TRBD1; j_call: TRBJ2-5; clone_size: few; v_call: TRBV7-2; cdr3_nt: TGTGCCAGCAGCCGGGGCCGGGACAGACAAGAGACCCAGTACTTC; cdr3_aa: CASSRGRDRQETQYF
d_call: .; j_call: TRBJ1-2; clone_size: .; v_call: TRBV28; cdr3_nt: TGTGCCAGCAGTCTCGCGCTGGGACAAAGCTATGGCTACACCTTC; cdr3_aa: CASSLALGQSYGYTF
d_call: TRBD2; j_call: TRBJ2-1; clone_size: .; v_call: TRBV7-6; cdr3_nt: TGTGCCAGCAGCTTACGCGGGGGGGCCTTAGTGGATGAGCAGTTCTTC; cdr3_aa: CASSLRGGALVDEQFF